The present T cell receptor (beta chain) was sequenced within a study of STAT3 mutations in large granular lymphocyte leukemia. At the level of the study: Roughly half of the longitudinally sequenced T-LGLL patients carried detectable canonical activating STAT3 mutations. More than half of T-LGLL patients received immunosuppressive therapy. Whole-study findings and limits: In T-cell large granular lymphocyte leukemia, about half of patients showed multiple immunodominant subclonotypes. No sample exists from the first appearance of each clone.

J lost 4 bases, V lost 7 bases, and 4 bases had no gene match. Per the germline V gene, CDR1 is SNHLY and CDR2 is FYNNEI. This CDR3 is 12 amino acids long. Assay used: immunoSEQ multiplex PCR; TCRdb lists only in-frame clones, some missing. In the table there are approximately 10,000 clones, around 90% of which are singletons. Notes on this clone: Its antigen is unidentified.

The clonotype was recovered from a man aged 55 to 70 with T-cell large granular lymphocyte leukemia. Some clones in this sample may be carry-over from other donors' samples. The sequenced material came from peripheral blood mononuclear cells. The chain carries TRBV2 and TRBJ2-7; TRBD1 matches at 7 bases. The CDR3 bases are TGTGCCAGCAAGACAGGGACATACGAGCAGTACTTC. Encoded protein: CASKTGTYEQYF.